This T cell receptor beta chain was captured in a study of T cell responses to AZD1222 COVID-19 vaccine. Regarding the study as a whole: Only five or six people who got AZD1222 tested seropositive at baseline. CD4 TCRs associated with vaccination spanned spike, dominating at 160-218 and 743-854. No day 14 peak samples; only post-peak repertoires were characterized. White British donors predominated, females outnumbered males, and clonal diversity was possibly underestimated.

Looked up from germline, CDR1 is MDHEN and CDR2 is SYDVKM. Losses at the gene ends were 4 bases for V and 0 bases for J; bases not matched to a gene: 5. The CDR3 runs to 15 residues. Using immunoSEQ multiplex PCR, the repertoire was profiled, and TCRdb retains in-frame clones only, with some absent. In the table there are some 150,000 clones, 94% of which are singletons. As for this clone: The antigen remains undetermined.

The V and J genes are TRBV28 and TRBJ1-1, with 7 bases lining up with TRBD1. The clonotype was recovered from an adult in good health. Sequenced here: peripheral blood, sampled on day 0 of AZD1222 vaccination. CDR3 region: CASSWGQTLNTEAFF. The CDR3 DNA reads TGTGCCAGCAGTTGGGGACAGACCCTGAACACTGAAGCTTTCTTT.